This entry describes one TCR beta chain. The sample belongs to a study of blood T cell repertoires in COVID-19. Study information: Some COVID-19 samples were acute and others convalescent; all came from the United States, Italy and Spain. Nucleic acid was either cDNA or gDNA, and it came from T cells, B-cell-depleted T cells, or PBMCs.

Original processing notes: It was from reference gene primer amplification that nucleated cell counts were estimated. Using immunoSEQ multiplex PCR, the repertoire was profiled, and TCRdb retains in-frame clones only, with some absent. D and trimming come from the DNA, and the V and J calls and clone size come from that table. The data contain about 120,000 clones, roughly 90% of them singletons. Seattle's cohort entered during active infection and was followed longitudinally. Trimming pared 0 bases from V and 6 bases from J, leaving 10 bases between. Germline CDR1 SGHTS, CDR2 YDEGEE. This CDR3 region has 14 residues.

The sequence was collected from a woman in her sixties or seventies with COVID-19, enrolled during active disease. Sample: peripheral blood. This chain connects TRBV5-8 to TRBJ1-5; D is perhaps TRBD1 (5 bases). The CDR3 DNA reads as TGTGCCAGCAGCTTGGTGGGGGGGGGTCAGCCCCAGCATTTT. This codes for CASSLVGGGQPQHF.